This TCR beta chain comes out of a study of T cells expressing NK-cell markers. Study-wide background: Eight donors were sequenced, seven testing HCMV-seropositive and one testing seronegative.

TCRdb re-analyzed the 5' RACE reads; it lists each CDR3 protein once, without DNA. Recorded here are hundreds of thousands of distinct CDR3 sequences; the top ten clones represent approximately 7%. The CDR3 runs 14 residues. Germline assignment: CDR1 MNHNS and CDR2 SASEGT. The sequence came from a woman between 18 and 70 years old in good health. The V call is TRBV6-1, the J call TRBJ2-1; the TRBD2 assignment by TCRdb is unverifiable without DNA. The sequenced sample was blood T cells: a sorted CD56 or NKG2C T cell subset, CD4+ or CD8+ T cells, or bulk PBMC T cells (not recorded which). CDR3 amino acids: CASSKRTSVDEQFF.